The sequence of this T cell receptor (beta chain) was determined in a study of T cells after yellow fever vaccination. MiXCR, applied by TCRdb to the 5' RACE reads, yields one record per CDR3 protein. The sample includes around 590,000 distinct CDR3 sequences, around an eighth seen only once; the top ten take 15%. This CDR3 contains 15 residues. The junction had 8 bases not matched to a gene; V was cut back by 4 bases and J by 5 bases. Germline V CDR1 and CDR2: LNHNV, YYDKDF (reference sequence). The V call is TRBV15, the J call TRBJ2-5; 9 positions agree with TRBD1. The sample was PBMCs, taken on the day of the yellow fever booster vaccination. This TCR was recovered from a young man who received the YFV17D yellow fever vaccine. CDR3 sequence (DNA): TGTGCCACCAGCACAAACAGGGGGCGTGGGGAGACCCAGTACTTC. Its protein is CATSTNRGRGETQYF.